The 9 T cell receptor beta chains below all came from one sample that was sequenced in a study of early T cells in non-severe SARS-CoV-2 infection. TCRdb re-called the 5' RACE reads with MiXCR, one entry per CDR3 protein. The top ten hold 20% to 25% of the sample, which has 25,000 to 40,000 distinct CDR3 sequences, about 4.9% seen once. The sequenced sample consisted of whole blood. The receptors here all came from an adult who was a healthcare worker with PCR-confirmed SARS-CoV-2 infection or an uninfected control (not recorded which).

A few counts support this clonotype. The V gene is TRBV10-3, the J gene TRBJ2-7; D is undetermined. V was pared by 2 bases and J by 3 bases, with 5 bases between. Germline loops: CDR1 ENHRY, CDR2 SYGVKD. The CDR3 spans 12 residues. The chain's CDR3 is CAISEVSYEQYF. The CDR3 region has the DNA TGTGCCATCAGTGAGGTGAGCTACGAGCAGTACTTC.

In this sample, this clonotype turned up a few times. The chain joins TRBV27 to TRBJ2-7, with 7 bases identical to TRBD1. V dropped 5 bases and J dropped 4; count of bases not matched to a gene: 8. The length of the CDR3 is 14 residues. Germline V gives CDR1 MNHEY, CDR2 SMNVEV (reference sequence). This chain's CDR3 is CASSRQGLSYEQYF. The CDR3 DNA reads TGTGCCAGCAGTAGACAGGGATTGTCATACGAGCAGTACTTC.

There are many counts of this clonotype. V gene TRBV20-1 combines with J gene TRBJ2-5, with D possibly TRBD2 on 6 matching bases. CDR3 length: 17 amino acids. Germline V gene data show CDR1 as DFQATT and CDR2 as SNEGSKA (reference sequence). The CDR3 reads CSFPSGSGGALAETQYF. CDR3 DNA: TGCAGCTTCCCCTCGGGGTCGGGCGGGGCCCTAGCAGAGACCCAGTACTTC.

This clonotype was recorded many times. The CDR3 sequence is CASSLSTSGRTGGTDTQYF. CDR3 bases: TGTGCCAGCAGCCTGTCGACTAGCGGGAGGACCGGTGGAACAGATACGCAGTATTTT. The chain has TRBV11-3 and TRBJ2-3, with TRBD2 identical over 13 bases. This CDR3 spans 19 amino acids. The germline gives CDR1 SGHNT, CDR2 YENEEA. J lost 3 bases, V lost 5 bases, and 14 bases had no gene match.

CDR3: CASSVRDRGYNEQFF. CDR3 bases: TGTGCCAGCAGCGTCCGGGACAGGGGCTACAATGAGCAGTTCTTC. The chain carries TRBV11-2 and TRBJ2-1; TRBD1 aligns across 10 bases. This CDR3 has 15 amino acids. Unmatched junction bases numbered 4, after V lost 5 bases and J lost 3 bases. Germline CDR1 and CDR2: SGHAT and FQNNGV.

In this sample, this clonotype turned up many times. The chain is built from TRBV27 and TRBJ2-1; TRBD2 aligns across 8 bases. Losses at the gene ends were 4 bases for V and 7 bases for J; bases not matched to a gene: 9. This CDR3 is 15 amino acids long. CDR1 is MNHEY and CDR2 is SMNVEV in the germline V gene (reference sequence). CDR3 loop: CASSSSGPRGNEQFF. In nucleotides, the CDR3 is TGTGCCAGCAGTTCTAGCGGGCCGCGGGGGAATGAGCAGTTCTTC.

At least ten counts were recorded for this clonotype. CDR3 sequence: CSAQEPTGANYGYTF. The CDR3 nucleotides are TGCAGTGCGCAGGAGCCCACGGGGGCTAACTATGGCTACACCTTC. The chain has TRBV20-1 and TRBJ1-2; possibly TRBD1 for D (5 bases). Between the trimmed V and J ends, which lost 6 bases and 0 bases, there was a span of 17 bases. Looked up from germline, CDR1 is DFQATT and CDR2 is SNEGSKA (reference sequence). The CDR3 spans 15 residues.

This chain links TRBV30 with TRBJ1-6; D is undetermined. Trimming shortened V by 2 bases and J by 3 bases, and 8 bases separated the two germline ends. The V gene's germline CDR1 is GTSNPN and CDR2 SVGIG (reference sequence). This CDR3 is built from 14 residues. The chain's CDR3 is CAWSLGNYNSPLHF. For the CDR3, the DNA is TGTGCCTGGAGTCTGGGGAACTATAATTCACCCCTCCACTTT.

This clonotype was recorded many times. This chain connects TRBV5-1 to TRBJ2-3; weak D call: TRBD2 (6 bases). With 1 base removed from V and 4 bases from J, the gap between germline ends came to 19 bases. The CDR3 is 17 amino acids. Germline CDR1 reads SGHRS; CDR2 reads YFSETQ. CDR3 DNA: TGCGCCAGCAGCTTGCTACCCCCGGGAGTAGGTCCAGATACGCAGTATTTT. Its translation is CASSLLPPGVGPDTQYF.